This T cell receptor (beta chain) was retrieved from a study of cytomegalovirus exposure and HLA in healthy donors. Study-level information: Researchers found that approximately 77% of 398 genotyped donors fell within the Caucasian-associated ancestry cluster. Notes on the study in general: The study had only CMV serostatus as immune exposure information. As a later analysis showed, a missense DCLRE1C variant was linked to trimming of TCR beta V- and J-genes.

Germline values: CDR1 SGHTA, CDR2 FQGNSA. Germline trimming cut 6 bases from V and 0 bases from J; bases unmatched to any gene: 10. The CDR3 runs 18 residues. Use of 60 Vbeta and 13 Jbeta primers characterized the PCR. Assay: immunoSEQ multiplex PCR; the TCRdb copy retains only in-frame clones and omits some. The table shows around 300,000 clones, with more than 55% occurring only once. In the case of this clone: Its antigen is as yet unknown.

This rearrangement joins TRBV7-2 to TRBJ2-6, with 8 positions matching TRBD1. The sequenced material came from PBMCs. The origin of this receptor is a female donor in good health and CMV-seronegative. CDR3 coding DNA: TGTGCCAGCAGATCTTCCGGGACAGGTTACTCTGGGGCCAACGTCCTGACTTTC. It yields the protein CASRSSGTGYSGANVLTF.